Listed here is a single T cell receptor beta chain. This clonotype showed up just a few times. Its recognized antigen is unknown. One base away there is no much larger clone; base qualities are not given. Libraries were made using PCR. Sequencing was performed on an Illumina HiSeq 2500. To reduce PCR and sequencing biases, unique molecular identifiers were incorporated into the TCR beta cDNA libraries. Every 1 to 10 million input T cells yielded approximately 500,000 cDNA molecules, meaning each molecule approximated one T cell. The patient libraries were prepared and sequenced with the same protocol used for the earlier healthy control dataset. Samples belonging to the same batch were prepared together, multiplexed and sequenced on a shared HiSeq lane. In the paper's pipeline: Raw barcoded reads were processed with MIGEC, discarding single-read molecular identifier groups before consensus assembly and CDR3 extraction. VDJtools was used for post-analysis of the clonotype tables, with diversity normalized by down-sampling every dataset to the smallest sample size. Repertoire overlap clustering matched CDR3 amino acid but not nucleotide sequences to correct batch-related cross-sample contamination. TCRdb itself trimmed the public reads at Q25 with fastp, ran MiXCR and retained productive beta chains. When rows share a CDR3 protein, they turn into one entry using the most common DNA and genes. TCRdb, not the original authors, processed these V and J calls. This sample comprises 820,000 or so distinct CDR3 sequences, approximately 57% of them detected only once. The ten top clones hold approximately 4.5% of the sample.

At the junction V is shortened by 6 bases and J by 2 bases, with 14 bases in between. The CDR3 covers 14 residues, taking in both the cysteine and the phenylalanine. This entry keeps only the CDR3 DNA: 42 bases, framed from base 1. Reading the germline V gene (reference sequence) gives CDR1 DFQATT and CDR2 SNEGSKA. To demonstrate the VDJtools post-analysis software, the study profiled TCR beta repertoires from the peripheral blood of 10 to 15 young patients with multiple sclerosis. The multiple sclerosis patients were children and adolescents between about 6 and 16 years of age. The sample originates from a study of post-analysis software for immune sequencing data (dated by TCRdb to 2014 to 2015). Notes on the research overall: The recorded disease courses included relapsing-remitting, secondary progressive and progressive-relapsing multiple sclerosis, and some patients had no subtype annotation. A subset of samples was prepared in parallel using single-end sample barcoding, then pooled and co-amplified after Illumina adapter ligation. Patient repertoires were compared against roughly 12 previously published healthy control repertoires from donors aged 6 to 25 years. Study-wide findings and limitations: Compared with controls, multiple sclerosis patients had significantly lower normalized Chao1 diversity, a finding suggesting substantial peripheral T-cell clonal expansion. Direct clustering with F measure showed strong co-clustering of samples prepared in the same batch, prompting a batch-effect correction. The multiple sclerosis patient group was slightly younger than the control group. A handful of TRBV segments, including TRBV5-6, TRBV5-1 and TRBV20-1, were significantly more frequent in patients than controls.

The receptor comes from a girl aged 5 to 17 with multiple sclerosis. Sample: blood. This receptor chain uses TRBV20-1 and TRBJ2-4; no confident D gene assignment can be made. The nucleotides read TGCAGTGCGACTGATTTAGGAACCAAAAACATTCAGTACTTC. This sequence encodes CSATDLGTKNIQYF.